One and the same sample provided the 17 T cell receptor beta chains below, sequenced in a study of shared clonotypes between healthy human individuals. The data were produced by immunoSEQ multiplex PCR, yet TCRdb's version contains in-frame clones alone and is incomplete. The table has 600,000 to 700,000 clones, 73% seen once. Sequencing input: memory CD4+ T cells sorted from blood. The subset denotes: CD45RA-negative fraction. These receptors were collected from a woman in her twenties or thirties in good health.

The rearrangement uses TRBV6-5 and TRBJ1-4; possibly TRBD1 for D (6 bases). V shed 8 bases and J shed 6 bases, with 16 bases lying between them. There are 14 residues in the CDR3. Germline lookup yields CDR1 MNHEY and CDR2 SVGAGI. CDR3 sequence reads: CASGNRVGDEKLFF. CDR3 bases: TGTGCCAGCGGCAACAGGGTGGGGGATGAAAAACTGTTTTTT.

This clone was counted only a few times. V and J are TRBV6-5 and TRBJ1-2; TRBD1 aligns across 8 bases. The CDR3 has 15 residues. Germline CDR1 is MNHEY and CDR2 is SVGAGI. J gave up 6 bases and V 4 bases, and 10 bases lay outside the gene matches. CDR3 sequence reads: CASSSTRTGSDGYTF. The CDR3 nucleotides read TGTGCCAGCAGTTCAACTCGGACAGGGTCGGATGGCTACACCTTC.

The chain has TRBV5-4 and TRBJ2-3, with 9 positions matching TRBD2. The length of the CDR3 is 16 residues. Looked up from germline, CDR1 is SGHNT and CDR2 is YYREEE (reference sequence). V lost 4 bases, J lost 4 bases, and 10 bases stayed unmatched. Here the CDR3 DNA reads TGTGCCAGCAGCCCAGTAGCGGGAGTAGGACCAGATACGCAGTATTTT. It yields the protein CASSPVAGVGPDTQYF.

The chain uses TRBV28 and TRBJ1-4; D not resolved. The germline V gene has CDR1 MDHEN and CDR2 SYDVKM. The ends were cut back, 5 bases at V and 2 bases at J, with 9 bases in the middle. The CDR3 length is 14 residues. CDR3 coding DNA: TGTGCCAGCAGTATACAGAGGACTAATGAAAAACTGTTTTTT. It translates to CASSIQRTNEKLFF.

This chain joins TRBV19 and TRBJ2-3, with TRBD2 matching over 10 bases. Germline CDR1 LNHDA, CDR2 SQIVND (reference sequence). Trimming took 3 bases from V and 3 from J; bases not matched to a gene: 3. CDR3 length: 15 residues. CDR3 sequence reads: CASSILAGVTDTQYF. Written as DNA, the CDR3 is TGTGCCAGTAGTATCCTAGCGGGAGTTACAGATACGCAGTATTTT.

In this sample, this clone turned up a few times. The chain carries TRBV5-1 and TRBJ1-2; TRBD1 matches 7 bases. The CDR3 extends over 15 amino acids. With V trimmed by 3 bases and J by 2 bases, 7 bases remained unmatched. Per germline, CDR1 SGHRS and CDR2 YFSETQ. The CDR3 region is CASSSPGTENYGYTF. For the CDR3, the DNA is TGCGCCAGCAGCTCACCCGGGACAGAAAACTATGGCTACACCTTC. The full variable domain, with the rest looked up from reference TRBV5-1 and TRBJ1-2, is KAGVTQTPRYLIKTRGQQVTLSCSPISGHRSVSWYQQTPGQGLQFLFEYFSETQRNKGNFPGRFSGRQFSNSRSEMNVSTLELGDSALYLCASSSPGTENYGYTFGSGTRLTVV.

This chain connects TRBV30 to TRBJ1-4; no clear D. Germline CDR1 GTSNPN, CDR2 SVGIG (reference sequence). The CDR3 covers 13 residues. V was cut by 0 bases and J by 4 bases, with 6 bases left in between. The CDR3 DNA follows: TGTGCCTGGAGTGTTAACCTTAATGAAAAACTGTTTTTT. Amino acid sequence: CAWSVNLNEKLFF.

The chain combines TRBV20-1 with TRBJ2-1; weak D call: TRBD2 (7 bases). Germline V gene sequence: CDR1 DFQATT, CDR2 SNEGSKA (reference sequence). CDR3 length: 11 residues. Trimming removed 1 base at V and 12 bases at J, with 10 bases between. The CDR3 here is CSARVGGGQFF. CDR3 coding DNA: TGCAGTGCTAGAGTGGGAGGGGGGCAGTTCTTC.

In the case of this clone: The same CDR3 is also encoded by other DNA sequences in this sample. CDR3 loop: CASSLVPGPYEQYF. The CDR3 DNA reads TGTGCCAGCAGCTTAGTCCCAGGGCCATACGAGCAGTACTTC. The chain combines TRBV11-2 with TRBJ2-7; TRBD1 might be the D (5 bases). Germline-derived CDR1 and CDR2 are SGHAT and FQNNGV. Trimming took off 1 base at V and 4 bases at J, with 11 bases between the two ends. The CDR3 runs to 14 residues.

This sequence joins TRBV19 and TRBJ2-1; D is possibly TRBD1 (6 bases). Per germline, CDR1 LNHDA and CDR2 SQIVND (reference sequence). The CDR3 is 13 amino acids. Trimming took off 6 bases at V and 5 bases at J, with 11 bases between the two ends. The chain's CDR3 is CASSGQTDNEQFF. CDR3 coding DNA: TGTGCCAGTAGCGGACAGACCGACAATGAGCAGTTCTTC.

The chain combines TRBV28 with TRBJ2-3; 7 bases line up with TRBD2. The V and J ends lost 7 bases and 4 bases, in that order; junction bases with no gene match: 8. Germline assignment: CDR1 MDHEN and CDR2 SYDVKM. The CDR3 has 14 residues. The CDR3 nucleotides read TGTGCCAGCAAACGTAGCGGGTCCGCAGATACGCAGTATTTT. Translation: CASKRSGSADTQYF.

This chain connects TRBV6-1 to TRBJ2-7; either TRBD1 or TRBD2 may fit D (5 bases each). Germline V lookup: CDR1 MNHNS, CDR2 SASEGT. This CDR3 is 14 amino acids long. Between the trimmed V and J ends, which lost 2 bases and 6 bases, there was a span of 14 bases. Written as DNA, the CDR3 is TGTGCCAGCAGTGAAATGGGCGATGGGGGCGAGCAGTACTTC. As protein: CASSEMGDGGEQYF.

This sequence joins TRBV7-8 and TRBJ1-2, with 7 positions matching TRBD1. From germline, CDR1 is SGHVS and CDR2 FQNEAQ. The junction had 7 bases not matched to a gene; V was cut back by 5 bases and J by 1 base. The CDR3 is 15 amino acids. CDR3 protein: CASSPPGQSNYGYTF. CDR3 bases: TGTGCCAGCAGCCCCCCGGGACAGAGTAACTATGGCTACACCTTC.

This clone was recorded once. J is TRBJ1-5 and V is TRBV28; 11 bases are shared with TRBD1. CDR3 length equals 19 residues. Germline V gives CDR1 MDHEN, CDR2 SYDVKM. V was pared by 2 bases and J by 7 bases, with 16 bases of the junction left unmatched. CDR3 nucleotides: TGTGCCAGCAGTTTAAGTCACATAAAGCGGACAGGGGGCAGGCAGCCCCAGCATTTT. Protein sequence: CASSLSHIKRTGGRQPQHF.

The gene calls are TRBV5-1 and TRBJ1-1; D is unclear. Trimming removed 3 bases at V and 6 bases at J, with 18 bases between. In germline, CDR1 is SGHRS, CDR2 YFSETQ. The CDR3 is 15 amino acids. The CDR3 coding sequence is TGCGCCAGCAGCTCCCCCGGAAACAGAGGAGCTGAAGCTTTCTTT. Its translation is CASSSPGNRGAEAFF.

The chain is built from TRBV6-5 and TRBJ1-3, with TRBD1 as a possible D gene (6 bases). Trimming removed 4 bases from V and 2 bases from J, with 15 bases in between. This CDR3 has 16 amino acids. Looked up from germline, CDR1 is MNHEY and CDR2 is SVGAGI. CDR3: CASSSTGIVAGNTIYF. In DNA, the CDR3 is TGTGCCAGCAGTTCTACAGGGATTGTTGCTGGAAACACCATATATTTT.

A note on this clone: This sample includes further DNA sequences coding for the same CDR3. The V gene is TRBV9, the J gene TRBJ2-1, with 8 bases lining up with TRBD2. The ends lost 0 bases at V and 4 bases at J; junction bases unmatched: 3. The CDR3 has 15 residues. From germline, CDR1 is SGDLS and CDR2 YYNGEE. The CDR3 DNA follows: TGTGCCAGCAGCGTAGCAACTAGCGGATACAATGAGCAGTTCTTC. Its translation: CASSVATSGYNEQFF.